The 31 T cell receptor beta chains below all came from one sample that was sequenced in a study of radiation and T cells in renal cell carcinoma. The time point denotes: blood 2 weeks post-SBRT. Indicated treatment: 15 Gy SBRT to primary tumor, nephrectomy 4 weeks later. This table comes from immunoSEQ multiplex PCR, and its TCRdb copy is limited to in-frame clones, with some not included. The table includes about 150,000 clones, approximately 88% detected once. The starting material was blood, obtained from a patient whose treatment included radiotherapy and nephrectomy. The receptors stem from a woman between 50 and 59 years old with renal cell carcinoma.

The V call is TRBV6-1, the J call TRBJ1-1, with unresolved D. The V gene lost 6 bases and the J gene lost 0 bases, with 8 bases spanning the gap. Germline-derived CDR1 and CDR2 are MNHNS and SASEGT. CDR3 length: 13 residues. DNA of the CDR3: TGTGCCAGCAGGATCGCCATGAACACTGAAGCTTTCTTT. Protein: CASRIAMNTEAFF.

This clone has just a few counts. The genes are TRBV14 and TRBJ1-4; a possible D gene is TRBD1 (5 bases). This CDR3 has 13 residues. The V gene lost 0 bases and the J gene lost 8 bases, with 7 bases spanning the gap. In germline, CDR1 is SGHDN, CDR2 FVKESK. The CDR3 DNA reads as TGTGCCAGCAGCCAAGACTGGGGCGAAAAACTGTTTTTT. Protein: CASSQDWGEKLFF.

The rearrangement links TRBV2 to TRBJ1-5; D not resolved. The CDR3 runs to 12 residues. Germline V gives CDR1 SNHLY, CDR2 FYNNEI. Trimming took off 5 bases at V and 5 bases at J, with 7 bases between the two ends. The CDR3 here is CASSYSHQPQHF. The CDR3 DNA is TGTGCCAGCAGTTACTCCCATCAGCCCCAGCATTTT.

V and J are TRBV5-1 and TRBJ1-6; no definite D call. The germline V gene has CDR1 SGHRS and CDR2 YFSETQ. The CDR3 is made up of 17 amino acids. The germline V and J ends were trimmed by 3 bases and 1 base, with 14 bases remaining between them. DNA of the CDR3: TGCGCCAGCAGCTCCGACCTCGAACGGTCCTATAATTCACCCCTCCACTTT. Protein: CASSSDLERSYNSPLHF.

This chain links TRBV7-9 with TRBJ1-1, with a possible D match to TRBD1 (5 bases). V was shortened by 4 bases and J by 1 base, with 22 bases between the two germline ends. Per the germline V gene, CDR1 is SEHNR and CDR2 is FQNEAQ (reference sequence). The CDR3 extends over 18 amino acids. As DNA, the CDR3 is TGTGCCAGCAGCTCAACCTCCCGGGACCGGTTTACGAACACTGAAGCTTTCTTT. Its protein is CASSSTSRDRFTNTEAFF.

Details on this clone: The junction departs from the called germline gene at one end, perhaps through a read error. The rearrangement links TRBV7-3 to TRBJ2-1, with 10 bases lining up with TRBD2. In germline, CDR1 is SGHTA, CDR2 FQGTGA. The CDR3 has 14 amino acids. The CDR3 reads CASTLAGGNNEQFF. The CDR3 DNA follows: TGTGCCAGCACCTTAGCGGGGGGCAACAATGAGCAGTTCTTC.

This clone has only one observation. V usage is TRBV9 and J usage is TRBJ1-3; possible D gene TRBD1, 5 bases. The V gene's germline CDR1 is SGDLS and CDR2 YYNGEE. The CDR3 is 15 residues long. V gave up 5 bases and J gave up 0 bases, with 12 bases separating them. The DNA of the CDR3 is TGTGCCAGCAGTCGGCCAGGGAACTCTGGAAACACCATATATTTT. Its translation: CASSRPGNSGNTIYF.

This clone was seen once. The chain carries TRBV9 and TRBJ2-3; D might be TRBD1 (5 bases). Trimming pared 3 bases from V and 4 bases from J, leaving 12 bases between. Per germline, CDR1 SGDLS and CDR2 YYNGEE. This CDR3 region has 14 residues. The CDR3 region is CASSARASSDTQYF. The DNA for the CDR3 is TGTGCCAGCAGCGCCAGGGCCTCGTCAGATACGCAGTATTTT.

DNA for the CDR3: TGTGCCTGGAGAAGCTGGGGCGGAGAGACCCAGTACTTC. Translated: CAWRSWGGETQYF. The genes are TRBV30 and TRBJ2-5, with TRBD1 as a possible D gene (5 bases). Germline V gene sequence: CDR1 GTSNPN, CDR2 SVGIG (reference sequence). Trimming removed 3 bases at V and 4 bases at J, with 12 bases between. This CDR3 comprises 13 residues.

The chain carries TRBV30 and TRBJ1-2, with a weak D call TRBD1 (6 bases). Per germline, CDR1 GTSNPN and CDR2 SVGIG (reference sequence). CDR3 size: 14 residues. V lost 4 bases and J 8 bases, leaving 20 bases between the germline ends. CDR3 coding DNA: TGTGCCTGGACCACGAATAGACAGGCGAGGGGCTACACCTTC. Translation gives CAWTTNRQARGYTF. The full variable domain, rest sourced from reference TRBV30 and TRBJ1-2, is SQTIHQWPATLVQPVGSPLSLECTVEGTSNPNLYWYRQAAGRGLQLLFYSVGIGQISSEVPQNLSASRPQDRQFILSSKKLLLSDSGFYLCAWTTNRQARGYTFGSGTRLTVV.

In the case of this clone: Additional DNA sequences in this sample encode the identical CDR3. The rearrangement uses TRBV5-4 and TRBJ1-5, with D uncertain. This CDR3 has 13 residues. Trimming removed 0 bases from V and 4 bases from J, with 5 bases in between. Germline loops: CDR1 SGHNT, CDR2 YYREEE (reference sequence). This chain's CDR3 is CASSLDRNQPQHF. The CDR3 nucleotides are TGTGCCAGCAGCTTGGACCGTAATCAGCCCCAGCATTTT.

The chain employs TRBV19 and TRBJ2-3, with 9 bases aligning to TRBD2. V trimming: 1 base; J trimming: 2 bases; junction bases outside the gene matches: 4. The CDR3 is 16 amino acids. Germline V gives CDR1 LNHDA, CDR2 SQIVND (reference sequence). The DNA of the CDR3 is TGTGCCAGTAGTATAGGTCTAGCGGGGAACACAGATACGCAGTATTTT. Its protein product is CASSIGLAGNTDTQYF.

This clone showed up just a few times. V gene TRBV19 combines with J gene TRBJ1-6, with TRBD1 as a possible D gene (5 bases). V was trimmed by 5 bases and J by 14 bases, leaving 19 bases between them. Germline CDR1 LNHDA, CDR2 SQIVND (reference sequence). The length of the CDR3 is 14 residues. The CDR3 nucleotides are TGTGCCAGTAGTCCTGGGACCTCAACCGGGGCCCTCCACTTT. The encoded protein is CASSPGTSTGALHF.

The chain employs TRBV7-2 and TRBJ2-3; 9 bases align to TRBD2. Germline V lookup: CDR1 SGHTA, CDR2 FQGNSA. This CDR3 has 15 amino acids. The ends lost 5 bases at V and 4 bases at J; junction bases unmatched: 7. The CDR3 nucleotides are TGTGCCAGCAGCCAGCGGGGGGCGGTCGCAGATACGCAGTATTTT. It codes for CASSQRGAVADTQYF.

The chain carries TRBV19 and TRBJ2-7, with D unresolved. Germline assignment: CDR1 LNHDA and CDR2 SQIVND (reference sequence). The CDR3 runs 14 residues. V was trimmed by 1 base and J by 3 bases, leaving 10 bases between them. The CDR3 loop is CASSIAGVDYEQYF. CDR3 bases: TGTGCCAGTAGTATAGCTGGAGTGGACTACGAGCAGTACTTC.

This clone was detected only a few times. V is TRBV6-5 and J is TRBJ1-2; no clear D gene. Trimming took off 6 bases at V and 4 bases at J, with 15 bases between the two ends. Looked up from germline, CDR1 is MNHEY and CDR2 is SVGAGI. This CDR3 spans 14 amino acids. The CDR3 loop is CASSPTWGGYGYTF. CDR3 sequence (DNA): TGTGCCAGCAGCCCTACATGGGGTGGCTATGGCTACACCTTC.

This chain joins TRBV18 and TRBJ2-5, with 8 bases fitting TRBD1. Germline V CDR1 and CDR2: KGHSH, LQKENI. The CDR3 is 14 amino acids. V shed 3 bases and J 4 bases; nucleotides not matched to a gene: 4. The CDR3 region has the DNA TGTGCCAGCTCACCCCTTGGACAGGGAGAGACCCAGTACTTC. Protein product: CASSPLGQGETQYF.

The chain is built from TRBV10-3 and TRBJ1-4, with D possibly TRBD1 on 5 matching bases. V was clipped by 5 bases and J by 4 bases, with 11 bases between them. The CDR3 runs 14 residues. Per germline, CDR1 ENHRY and CDR2 SYGVKD. CDR3 amino acids: CAISLGQDNEKLFF. DNA of the CDR3: TGTGCCATCAGTCTCGGACAAGATAATGAAAAACTGTTTTTT.

This rearrangement joins TRBV7-8 to TRBJ1-4, with D tentatively TRBD1 (6 bases). Trimming pared 8 bases from V and 0 bases from J, leaving 13 bases between. The length of the CDR3 is 15 residues. Germline lookup yields CDR1 SGHVS and CDR2 FQNEAQ. Here the CDR3 reads CASSRGDSTNEKLFF. The CDR3 nucleotides read TGTGCCAGCTCTAGGGGGGATTCAACTAATGAAAAACTGTTTTTT.

The V and J genes are TRBV27 and TRBJ2-2; a possible D gene is TRBD2 (5 bases). The CDR3 sequence is 15 residues long. Germline CDR1 is MNHEY and CDR2 is SMNVEV (reference sequence). V gave up 0 bases and J gave up 6 bases, with 11 bases separating them. The CDR3 bases are TGTGCCAGCAGTTTATCGTTTAGCGTCCCCGGGGAGCTGTTTTTT. Its protein is CASSLSFSVPGELFF.

The V gene is TRBV29-1, the J gene TRBJ2-3, with TRBD2 as a possible D gene (6 bases). V was cut by 6 bases and J by 1 base, with 8 bases left in between. Germline V gene lookup returns CDR1 SQVTM and CDR2 ANQGSEA. CDR3 length: 12 residues. The CDR3 here is CSVSSGTDTQYF. CDR3 nucleotides: TGCAGCGTCTCTAGCGGCACAGATACGCAGTATTTT.

This sequence joins TRBV4-1 and TRBJ1-1; a weak D match, TRBD1 (6 bases). V was clipped by 1 base and J by 3 bases, with 18 bases between them. The V gene's germline CDR1 is MGHRA and CDR2 YSYEKL. The CDR3 is made up of 17 amino acids. CDR3 nucleotides: TGCGCCAGCAGCCAAGGGCAGGGGCCGAGAGGGGACACTGAAGCTTTCTTT. This encodes CASSQGQGPRGDTEAFF.

The chain combines TRBV4-3 with TRBJ2-7, with 7 bases aligning to TRBD1. V lost 1 base and J lost 1; bases outside the gene matches: 4. The CDR3 is 15 amino acids. Per germline, CDR1 LGHNA and CDR2 YSLEER. The CDR3 here is CASSQGAGGSYEQYF. The DNA for the CDR3 is TGCGCCAGCAGCCAAGGCGCAGGGGGTTCCTACGAGCAGTACTTC.

DNA for the CDR3: TGTGCCAGCAGCCCCACAGGCAGGGATGAGCAGTTCTTC. Amino acid sequence: CASSPTGRDEQFF. V is TRBV11-3 and J is TRBJ2-1; TRBD1 might be the D (5 bases). This CDR3 comprises 13 residues. Germline V CDR1 and CDR2: SGHNT, YENEEA. Trimming stripped 5 bases from V and 8 bases from J, with 13 bases between.

The CDR3 nucleotides read TGTGCCAGCAGCGGGACAGGTCCCTACAATGAGCAGTTCTTC. It translates to CASSGTGPYNEQFF. This chain connects TRBV9 to TRBJ2-1; TRBD1 agrees at 7 bases. CDR3 size: 14 residues. CDR1 is SGDLS and CDR2 is YYNGEE in the germline V gene. J was trimmed by 2 bases and V by 3 bases; bases with no gene match: 2.

The J gene is TRBJ1-5, the V gene TRBV18; TRBD1 agrees at 7 bases. This CDR3 region has 14 residues. With V trimmed by 6 bases and J by 3 bases, 5 bases remained unmatched. From germline, CDR1 is KGHSH and CDR2 LQKENI. CDR3 in DNA: TGTGCCAGCTCCCAGGACAGGTTCAATCAGCCCCAGCATTTT. Amino acid sequence: CASSQDRFNQPQHF.

This clone was detected only once. The chain carries TRBV7-9 and TRBJ2-3; no clear D. Germline V gene data show CDR1 as SEHNR and CDR2 as FQNEAQ (reference sequence). This CDR3 contains 14 residues. V lost 6 bases, J lost 3 bases, and 13 bases lay in between. This CDR3 is CASRVNVATDTQYF. The DNA of the CDR3 is TGTGCCAGCAGGGTTAACGTTGCGACAGATACGCAGTATTTT.

The V and J genes are TRBV6-1 and TRBJ1-4, with D maybe TRBD1 (5 bases). CDR1 MNHNS and CDR2 SASEGT come from the germline V gene. V lost 2 bases, J lost 2 bases, and 15 bases lay in between. CDR3 length: 17 residues. The DNA of the CDR3 is TGTGCCAGCAGTGAACCACACAGGAGTATCACTAATGAAAAACTGTTTTTT. This encodes CASSEPHRSITNEKLFF.

The chain recombines TRBV7-9 with TRBJ1-5; D is uncertain. V lost 4 bases and J lost 5, with 6 bases in between. Germline CDR1 is SEHNR and CDR2 is FQNEAQ (reference sequence). The CDR3 extends over 12 amino acids. CDR3 DNA sequence: TGTGCCAGCAGCTCAATTGATCAGCCCCAGCATTTT. This sequence encodes CASSSIDQPQHF. The complete variable domain, with remaining parts taken from reference TRBV7-9 and TRBJ1-5, reads DTGVSQNPRHKITKRGQNVTFRCDPISEHNRLYWYRQTLGQGPEFLTYFQNEAQLEKSRLLSDRFSAERPKGSFSTLEIQRTEQGDSAMYLCASSSIDQPQHFGDGTRLSIL.

This clone has a single count. The chain joins TRBV7-2 to TRBJ2-1; D tentatively reads TRBD1 or TRBD2 (5 bases each). The CDR3 is 12 amino acids. In germline, CDR1 is SGHTA, CDR2 FQGNSA. The ends were cut back, 6 bases at V and 6 bases at J, with 9 bases in the middle. CDR3 nucleotide sequence: TGTGCCAGCAGTTGGGGGTCCAATGAGCAGTTCTTC. Protein sequence: CASSWGSNEQFF.

This clone was recorded only once. The rearrangement links TRBV7-9 to TRBJ1-2; 10 bases are a match to TRBD1. After removal of 1 base from V and 3 bases from J, the junction contained 5 bases not matched to a gene. Looked up from germline, CDR1 is SEHNR and CDR2 is FQNEAQ (reference sequence). The CDR3 runs to 16 residues. CDR3 loop: CASSLGGTGEDYGYTF. In DNA, the CDR3 is TGTGCCAGCAGCTTAGGCGGGACAGGGGAAGACTATGGCTACACCTTC.